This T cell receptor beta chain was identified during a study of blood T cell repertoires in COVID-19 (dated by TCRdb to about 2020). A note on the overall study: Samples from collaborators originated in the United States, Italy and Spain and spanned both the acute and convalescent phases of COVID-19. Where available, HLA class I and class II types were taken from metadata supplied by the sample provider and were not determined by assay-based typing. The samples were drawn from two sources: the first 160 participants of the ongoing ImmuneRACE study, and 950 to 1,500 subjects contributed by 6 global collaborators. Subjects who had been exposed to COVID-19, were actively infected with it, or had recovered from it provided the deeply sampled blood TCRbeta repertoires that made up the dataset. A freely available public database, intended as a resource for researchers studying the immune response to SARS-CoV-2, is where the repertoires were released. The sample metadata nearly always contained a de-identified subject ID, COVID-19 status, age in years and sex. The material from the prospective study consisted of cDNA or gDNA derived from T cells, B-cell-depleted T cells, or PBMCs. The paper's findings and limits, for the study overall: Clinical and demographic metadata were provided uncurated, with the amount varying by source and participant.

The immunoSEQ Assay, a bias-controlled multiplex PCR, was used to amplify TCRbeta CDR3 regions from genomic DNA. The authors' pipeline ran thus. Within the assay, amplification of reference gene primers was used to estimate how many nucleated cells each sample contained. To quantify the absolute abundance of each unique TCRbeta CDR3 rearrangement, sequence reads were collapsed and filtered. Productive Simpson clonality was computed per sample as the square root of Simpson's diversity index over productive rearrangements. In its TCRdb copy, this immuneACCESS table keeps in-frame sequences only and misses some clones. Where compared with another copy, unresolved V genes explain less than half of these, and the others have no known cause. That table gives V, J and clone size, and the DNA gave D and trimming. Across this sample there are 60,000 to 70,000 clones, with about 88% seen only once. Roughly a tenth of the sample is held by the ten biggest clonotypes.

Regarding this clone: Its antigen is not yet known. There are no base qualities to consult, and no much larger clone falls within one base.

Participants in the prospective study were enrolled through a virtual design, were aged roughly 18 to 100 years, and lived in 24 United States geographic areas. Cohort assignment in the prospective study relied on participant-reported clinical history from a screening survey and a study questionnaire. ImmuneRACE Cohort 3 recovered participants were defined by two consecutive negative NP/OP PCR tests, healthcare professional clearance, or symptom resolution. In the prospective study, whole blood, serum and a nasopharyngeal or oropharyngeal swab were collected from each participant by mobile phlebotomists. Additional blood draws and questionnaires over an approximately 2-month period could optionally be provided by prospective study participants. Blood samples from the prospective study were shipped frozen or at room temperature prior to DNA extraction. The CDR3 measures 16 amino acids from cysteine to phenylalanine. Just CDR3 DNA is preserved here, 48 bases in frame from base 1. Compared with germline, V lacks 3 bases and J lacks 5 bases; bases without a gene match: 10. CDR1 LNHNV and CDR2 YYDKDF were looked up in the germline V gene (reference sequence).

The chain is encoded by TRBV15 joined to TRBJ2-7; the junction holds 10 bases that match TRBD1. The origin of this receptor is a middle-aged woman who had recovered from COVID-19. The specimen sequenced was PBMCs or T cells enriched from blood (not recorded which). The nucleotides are TGTGCCACCAGCAGTATGAGGACAGGGGGTAAAAACGAGCAGTACTTC. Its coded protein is CATSSMRTGGKNEQYF. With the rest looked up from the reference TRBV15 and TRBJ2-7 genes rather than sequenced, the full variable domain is DAMVIQNPRYQVTQFGKPVTLSCSQTLNHNVMYWYQQKSSQAPKLLFHYYDKDFNNEADTPDNFQSRRPNTSFCFLDIRSPGLGDTAMYLCATSSMRTGGKNEQYFGPGTRLTVT.